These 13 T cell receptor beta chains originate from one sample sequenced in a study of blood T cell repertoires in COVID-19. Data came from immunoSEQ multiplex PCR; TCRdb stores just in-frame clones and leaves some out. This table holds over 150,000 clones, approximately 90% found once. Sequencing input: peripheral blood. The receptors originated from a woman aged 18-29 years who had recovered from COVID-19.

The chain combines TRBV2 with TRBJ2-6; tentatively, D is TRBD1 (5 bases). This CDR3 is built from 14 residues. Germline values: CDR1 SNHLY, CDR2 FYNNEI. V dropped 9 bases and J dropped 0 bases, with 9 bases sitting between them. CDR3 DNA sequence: TGTGCCAGAACAGGTCCCTCTGGGGCCAACGTCCTGACTTTC. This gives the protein CARTGPSGANVLTF.

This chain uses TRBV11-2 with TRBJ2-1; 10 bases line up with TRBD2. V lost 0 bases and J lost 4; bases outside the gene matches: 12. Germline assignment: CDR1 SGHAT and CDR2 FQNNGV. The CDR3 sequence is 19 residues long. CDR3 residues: CASSLDPSGGTKLYNEQFF. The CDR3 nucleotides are TGTGCCAGCAGCTTAGACCCTAGCGGGGGCACTAAATTATACAATGAGCAGTTCTTC.

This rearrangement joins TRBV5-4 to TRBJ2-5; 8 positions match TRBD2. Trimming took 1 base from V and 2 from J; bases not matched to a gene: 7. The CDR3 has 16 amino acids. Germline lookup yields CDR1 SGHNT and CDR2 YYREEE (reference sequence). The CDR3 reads CASSLLAGRAQETQYF. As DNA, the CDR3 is TGTGCCAGCAGCTTGTTAGCGGGGAGAGCACAAGAGACCCAGTACTTC.

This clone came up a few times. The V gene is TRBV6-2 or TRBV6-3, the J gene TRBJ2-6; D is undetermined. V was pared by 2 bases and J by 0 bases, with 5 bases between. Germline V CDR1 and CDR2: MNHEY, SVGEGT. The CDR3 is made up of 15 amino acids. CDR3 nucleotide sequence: TGTGCCAGCAGTTACCAGAACTCTGGGGCCAACGTCCTGACTTTC. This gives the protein CASSYQNSGANVLTF.

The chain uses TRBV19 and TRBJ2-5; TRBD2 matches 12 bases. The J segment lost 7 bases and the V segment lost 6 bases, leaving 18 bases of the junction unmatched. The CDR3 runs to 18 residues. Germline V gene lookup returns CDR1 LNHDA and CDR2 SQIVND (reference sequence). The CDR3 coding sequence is TGTGCCAGTAGGGCTAGCGGGGGGGCCACATTTGAGGAGGTGACCCAGTACTTC. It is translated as CASRASGGATFEEVTQYF. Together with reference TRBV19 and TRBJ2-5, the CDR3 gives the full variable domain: DGGITQSPKYLFRKEGQNVTLSCEQNLNHDAMYWYRQDPGQGLRLIYYSQIVNDFQKGDIAEGYSVSREKKESFPLTVTSAQKNPTAFYLCASRASGGATFEEVTQYFGPGTRLLVL.

CDR3 protein: CASSLFSRETQYF. The CDR3 DNA is TGTGCCAGCAGCTTATTTAGCCGGGAGACCCAGTACTTC. The chain combines TRBV11-2 with TRBJ2-5; D not certain. The CDR3 loop spans 13 amino acids. Germline V lookup: CDR1 SGHAT, CDR2 FQNNGV. V was shortened by 2 bases and J by 5 bases, with 9 bases between the two germline ends.

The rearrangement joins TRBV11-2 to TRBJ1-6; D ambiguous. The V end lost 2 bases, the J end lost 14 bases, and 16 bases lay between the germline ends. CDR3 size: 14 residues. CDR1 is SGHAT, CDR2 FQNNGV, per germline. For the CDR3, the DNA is TGTGCCAGCAGCTTACGAGGACGGGGAGGGACCCTCCACTTT. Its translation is CASSLRGRGGTLHF.

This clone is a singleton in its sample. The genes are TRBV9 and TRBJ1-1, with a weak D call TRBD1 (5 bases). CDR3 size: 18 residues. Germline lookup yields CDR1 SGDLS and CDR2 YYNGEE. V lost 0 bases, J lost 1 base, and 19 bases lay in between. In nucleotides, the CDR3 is TGTGCCAGCAGCGTAGATAGTGGGGCGGGGATCCCGAACACTGAAGCTTTCTTT. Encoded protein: CASSVDSGAGIPNTEAFF.

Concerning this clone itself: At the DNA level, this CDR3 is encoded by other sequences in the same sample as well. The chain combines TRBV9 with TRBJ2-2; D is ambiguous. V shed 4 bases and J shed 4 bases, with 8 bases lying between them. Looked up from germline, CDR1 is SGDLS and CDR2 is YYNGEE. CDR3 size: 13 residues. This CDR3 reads CASSPGGTGELFF. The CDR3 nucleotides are TGTGCCAGCAGCCCCGGCGGCACCGGGGAGCTGTTTTTT.

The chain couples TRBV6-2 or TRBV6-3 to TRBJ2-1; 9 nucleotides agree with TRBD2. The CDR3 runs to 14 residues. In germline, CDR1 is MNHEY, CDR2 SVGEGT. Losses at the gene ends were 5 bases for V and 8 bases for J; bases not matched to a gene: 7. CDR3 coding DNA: TGTGCCAGCAGTGCGGGAGGGCTGGGGGATGAGCAGTTCTTC. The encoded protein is CASSAGGLGDEQFF.

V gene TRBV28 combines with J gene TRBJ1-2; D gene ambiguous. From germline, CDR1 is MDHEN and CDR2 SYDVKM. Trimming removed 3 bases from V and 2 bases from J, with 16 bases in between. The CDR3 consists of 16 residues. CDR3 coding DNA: TGTGCCAGCAGTTTCCTCGTTAGAGGGCCGAACTATGGCTACACCTTC. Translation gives CASSFLVRGPNYGYTF.

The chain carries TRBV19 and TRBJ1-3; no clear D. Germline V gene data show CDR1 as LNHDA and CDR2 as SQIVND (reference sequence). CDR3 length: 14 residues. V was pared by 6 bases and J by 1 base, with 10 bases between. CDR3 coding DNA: TGTGCCAGTAGATGGGGAGAATCTGGAAACACCATATATTTT. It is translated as CASRWGESGNTIYF.

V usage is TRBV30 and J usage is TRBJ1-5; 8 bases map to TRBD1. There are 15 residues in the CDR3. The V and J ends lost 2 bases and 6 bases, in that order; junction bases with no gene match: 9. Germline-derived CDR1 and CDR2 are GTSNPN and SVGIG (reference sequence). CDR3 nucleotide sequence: TGTGCCTGGAGTCTTCGGACAGGGCGGTTTCAGCCCCAGCATTTT. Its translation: CAWSLRTGRFQPQHF. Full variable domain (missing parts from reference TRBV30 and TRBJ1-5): SQTIHQWPATLVQPVGSPLSLECTVEGTSNPNLYWYRQAAGRGLQLLFYSVGIGQISSEVPQNLSASRPQDRQFILSSKKLLLSDSGFYLCAWSLRTGRFQPQHFGDGTRLSIL.